These 15 T cell receptor beta chains were all obtained from the same sample, sequenced in a study of blood T cell repertoires in COVID-19. Sequenced by immunoSEQ multiplex PCR; TCRdb stores in-frame clones only, minus some. The profile shows 200,000 to 250,000 clones, around 90% of them singletons. The sequenced material came from peripheral blood. The receptors were sampled from a man in his late teens or twenties with active or convalescent COVID-19.

Here the CDR3 reads CASSPRQNLNTEAFF. The CDR3 coding sequence is TGCGCCAGCAGCCCGCGACAGAACCTGAACACTGAAGCTTTCTTT. The chain has TRBV5-1 and TRBJ1-1, with D possibly TRBD1 on 5 matching bases. V was cut by 4 bases and J by 0 bases, with 13 bases left in between. CDR1 is SGHRS, CDR2 YFSETQ, per germline. This CDR3 is 15 amino acids long.

This chain links TRBV5-1 with TRBJ2-1, with a possible D match to TRBD2 (6 bases). The length of the CDR3 is 19 residues. The V gene's germline CDR1 is SGHRS and CDR2 YFSETQ. V was trimmed by 0 bases and J by 4 bases, leaving 23 bases between them. CDR3 amino acids: CASSLEPRPGLNVYNEQFF. The CDR3 DNA is TGCGCCAGCAGCTTGGAGCCCCGCCCGGGACTCAACGTATACAATGAGCAGTTCTTC.

The V and J genes are TRBV28 and TRBJ2-1, with TRBD2 matching 7 bases. V was pared by 7 bases and J by 7 bases, with 7 bases of the junction left unmatched. Germline CDR1 MDHEN, CDR2 SYDVKM. The CDR3 has 13 residues. The CDR3 DNA reads as TGTGCCAGCATAGAGGGCGGGAGAAATGAGCAGTTCTTC. As protein: CASIEGGRNEQFF.

The chain is built from TRBV5-1 and TRBJ1-1, with D possibly TRBD1 on 5 matching bases. Germline-derived CDR1 and CDR2 are SGHRS and YFSETQ. The CDR3 covers 14 residues. V was pared by 2 bases and J by 4 bases, with 12 bases between. CDR3: CASSFMGGSTEAFF. The CDR3 DNA is TGCGCCAGCAGCTTTATGGGGGGAAGCACTGAAGCTTTCTTT.

The chain is built from TRBV10-1 and TRBJ1-1, with 7 bases that match TRBD1. The CDR3 length is 16 residues. With V trimmed by 4 bases and J by 2 bases, 10 bases remained unmatched. The V gene's germline CDR1 is WNHNN and CDR2 SYGVQD (reference sequence). In nucleotides, the CDR3 is TGCGCCAGCAGTGCCAAGCCAGGGGGAGGCAACACTGAAGCTTTCTTT. Encoded protein: CASSAKPGGGNTEAFF.

V is TRBV6-5 and J is TRBJ2-7; D may be TRBD2 (5 bases). The CDR3 sequence is 15 residues long. Germline assignment: CDR1 MNHEY and CDR2 SVGAGI. V shed 7 bases and J shed 4 bases, with 20 bases lying between them. The chain's CDR3 is CASKMGGSNSYEQYF. CDR3 nucleotides: TGTGCCAGCAAAATGGGCGGGTCCAATAGTTACGAGCAGTACTTC.

V usage is TRBV5-1 and J usage is TRBJ1-2; TRBD1 matches at 7 bases. CDR3 size: 14 residues. Looked up from germline, CDR1 is SGHRS and CDR2 is YFSETQ. The trim removed 6 bases at V and 3 bases at J, leaving 8 bases unmatched. The CDR3 DNA sequence: TGCGCCAGCACCGTGACAGGGTCGGACTATGGCTACACCTTC. Its translation is CASTVTGSDYGYTF.

This clone was seen a single time. The chain joins TRBV7-2 to TRBJ2-5, with 9 bases fitting TRBD1. The CDR3 length is 16 residues. V gave up 4 bases and J gave up 1 base; unmatched junction bases: 7. CDR1 is SGHTA and CDR2 is FQGNSA in the germline V gene. The CDR3: CASSSTGGGFQETQYF. The CDR3 DNA reads TGTGCCAGCAGCTCAACAGGGGGCGGTTTCCAAGAGACCCAGTACTTC.

This chain links TRBV6-5 with TRBJ1-2, with D possibly matching TRBD1 (5 bases). Germline V gene sequence: CDR1 MNHEY, CDR2 SVGAGI. Trimming took off 7 bases at V and 0 bases at J, with 15 bases between the two ends. This CDR3 has 15 residues. Here the CDR3 DNA reads TGTGCCAGCACCTCAGACAGTATTGCTAACTATGGCTACACCTTC. Protein product: CASTSDSIANYGYTF.

The chain recombines TRBV27 with TRBJ1-4; D gene uncertain. Trimming pared 5 bases from V and 0 bases from J, leaving 7 bases between. This CDR3 is built from 14 residues. Germline CDR1 MNHEY, CDR2 SMNVEV (reference sequence). Here the CDR3 reads CASSRTATNEKLFF. The CDR3 nucleotides read TGTGCCAGCAGTCGAACTGCAACTAATGAAAAACTGTTTTTT.

This chain joins TRBV6-6 and TRBJ2-1; TRBD2 matches at 12 bases. The V gene end was trimmed by 5 bases and the J gene end by 7 bases; junction bases not matched to a gene: 12. The CDR3 has 17 residues. CDR1 MNHNY and CDR2 SVGAGI come from the germline V gene (reference sequence). CDR3 sequence reads: CASSPLRMTSGGNEQFF. CDR3 in DNA: TGTGCCAGCAGTCCACTCAGGATGACTAGCGGGGGAAATGAGCAGTTCTTC.

This chain's CDR3 is CASSYAQSGRGETQYF. DNA for the CDR3: TGTGCCAGCAGTTACGCACAATCCGGGAGGGGCGAGACCCAGTACTTC. The chain couples TRBV6-5 to TRBJ2-5; 8 bases map to TRBD2. The junction had 10 bases not matched to a gene; V was cut back by 2 bases and J by 5 bases. There are 16 residues in the CDR3. Germline lookup yields CDR1 MNHEY and CDR2 SVGAGI.

The chain joins TRBV7-8 to TRBJ1-5, with 7 bases matching TRBD1. Germline lookup yields CDR1 SGHVS and CDR2 FQNEAQ. The length of the CDR3 is 15 residues. With 3 bases clipped from V and 4 bases from J, the junction kept 6 bases outside the gene matches. The CDR3 is CASSFTLRGNQPQHF. In DNA, the CDR3 is TGTGCCAGCAGCTTCACCCTCAGGGGGAATCAGCCCCAGCATTTT.

The chain joins TRBV2 to TRBJ1-1, with D unclear. V lost 3 bases, J lost 6 bases, and 17 bases lay in between. Germline V gives CDR1 SNHLY, CDR2 FYNNEI. This CDR3 contains 15 residues. The chain's CDR3 is CASSDSLRRESEAFF. DNA of the CDR3: TGTGCCAGCAGTGATTCCTTGAGACGGGAATCTGAAGCTTTCTTT.

This rearrangement joins TRBV4-3 to TRBJ2-7; 10 bases line up with TRBD1. CDR1 LGHNA and CDR2 YSLEER come from the germline V gene. The CDR3 is made up of 16 amino acids. With 0 bases clipped from V and 2 bases from J, the junction kept 4 bases outside the gene matches. For the CDR3, the DNA is TGCGCCAGCAGCCAAGATGTGGGACAGGGGACCTACGAGCAGTACTTC. It yields the protein CASSQDVGQGTYEQYF.